This T cell receptor beta chain emerged from a study of blood T cells in healthy people across ages. PCR was performed a second time for about 7 to 12 cycles using a sample-barcoded 5' primer and a J-beta primer mix. TCRdb reprocessed the 5' RACE reads with MiXCR, giving one entry per CDR3 protein. Of about 290,000 distinct CDR3 sequences listed, 25% to 30% are singletons. Findings of the study overall: Measured against age, TCR beta diversity per million T cells decreased in a roughly linear manner.

Isolation yielded PBMCs, at least 6 million per sample, in every case. The germline V gene encodes CDR1 KGHSH and CDR2 LQKENI. Trimming removed 10 bases at V and 1 base at J, with 13 bases between. The CDR3 extends over 13 amino acids. This clonotype showed up just a few times. The antigen is unknown. The genes are TRBV18 and TRBJ1-1; a possible D gene is TRBD1 (6 bases). What was sequenced was blood. The source of this sequence is a woman in her 70s in good health. CDR3: CAIGDNPNTEAFF. The CDR3 DNA reads as TGTGCCATCGGGGACAATCCGAACACTGAAGCTTTCTTT.